The sample holds one count of the clone carrying this T cell receptor beta chain. Its antigen is not known. Diagnostic criteria defined recently for definite or probable disease were met by the Susac syndrome patients. This record belongs to a study of CD8 T cells in Susac syndrome. Whole-study context: Patients with Susac syndrome were therapy-naive, treated with corticosteroids, or treated with intravenous immunoglobulin alone when blood was collected.

RNA in amounts of roughly 0.45 to 1 ug was reverse transcribed with random hexamers. TCRdb re-derived calls from the immunoSEQ multiplex PCR reads in MiXCR, one entry per CDR3 protein. In the table there are approximately 190,000 distinct CDR3 sequences, 95% of which are singletons. Study-level points and caveats: CD8+ clones in Susac expanded most in TEMRA cells and active patients.

Germline V gene lookup returns CDR1 SGDLS and CDR2 YYNGEE. The length of the CDR3 is 14 residues. V was pared by 3 bases and J by 6 bases, with 7 bases of the junction left unmatched. The sequenced sample was CD8+ T cells from PBMCs. The sequence was collected from a human donor with Susac syndrome. The chain recombines TRBV9 with TRBJ2-7; 9 nucleotides line up with TRBD2. In DNA form, the CDR3 reads TGTGCCAGCAGCGCCGGGACTAGCAACCCCGAGCAGTACTTC. It translates to CASSAGTSNPEQYF.